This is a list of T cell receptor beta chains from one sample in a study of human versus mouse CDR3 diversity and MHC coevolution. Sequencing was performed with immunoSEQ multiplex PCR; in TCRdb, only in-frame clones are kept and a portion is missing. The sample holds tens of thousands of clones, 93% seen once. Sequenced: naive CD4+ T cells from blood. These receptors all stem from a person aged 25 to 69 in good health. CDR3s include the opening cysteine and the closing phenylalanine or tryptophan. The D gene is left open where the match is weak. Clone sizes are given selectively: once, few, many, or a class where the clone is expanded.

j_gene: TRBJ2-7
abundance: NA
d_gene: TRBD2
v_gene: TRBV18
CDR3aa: CASSPGGYEQYF
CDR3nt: TGTGCCAGCTCCCCGGGGGGCTACGAGCAGTACTTC

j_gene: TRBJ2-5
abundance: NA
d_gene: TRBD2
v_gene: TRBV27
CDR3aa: CASSLLGGSGQYF
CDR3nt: TGTGCCAGCAGTTTATTGGGCGGGAGTGGTCAGTACTTC

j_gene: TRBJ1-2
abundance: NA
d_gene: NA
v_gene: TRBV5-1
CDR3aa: CASSFSGAYGYTF
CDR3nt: TGCGCCAGCAGCTTTTCTGGAGCCTATGGCTACACCTTC

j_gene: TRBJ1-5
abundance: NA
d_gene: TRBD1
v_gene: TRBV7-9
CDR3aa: CASSFAGGAGGNQPQHF
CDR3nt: TGTGCCAGCAGTTTCGCAGGGGGCGCGGGGGGGAATCAGCCCCAGCATTTT

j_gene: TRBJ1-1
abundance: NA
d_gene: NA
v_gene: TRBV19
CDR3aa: CASTFAAGGNTEAFF
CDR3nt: TGTGCCAGTACCTTTGCTGCGGGGGGCAACACTGAAGCTTTCTTT

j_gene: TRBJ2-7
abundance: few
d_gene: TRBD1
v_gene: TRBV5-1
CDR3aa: CASSRGPTGTGSYEQYF
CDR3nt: TGCGCCAGCAGCCGAGGGCCCACCGGGACAGGCTCCTACGAGCAGTACTTC

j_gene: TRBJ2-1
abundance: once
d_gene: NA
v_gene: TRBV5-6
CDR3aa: CASSSEAVSSYNEQFF
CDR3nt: TGTGCCAGCAGCTCGGAAGCGGTAAGCTCCTACAATGAGCAGTTCTTC

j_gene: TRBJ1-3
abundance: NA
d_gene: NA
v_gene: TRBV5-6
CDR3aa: CASSFRGTGVDTIYF
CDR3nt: TGTGCCAGCAGCTTTCGGGGGACTGGTGTGGACACCATATATTTT

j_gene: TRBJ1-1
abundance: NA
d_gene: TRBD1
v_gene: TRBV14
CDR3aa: CASSQGLTGSTEAFF
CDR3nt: TGTGCCAGCAGCCAAGGTCTGACAGGGAGCACTGAAGCTTTCTTT

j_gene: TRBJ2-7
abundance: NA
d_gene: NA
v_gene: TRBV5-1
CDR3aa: CASSFWTAYEQYF
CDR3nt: TGCGCCAGCAGCTTCTGGACAGCCTACGAGCAGTACTTC

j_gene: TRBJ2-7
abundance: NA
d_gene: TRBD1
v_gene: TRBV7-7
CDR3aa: CASSPGQGAVQYF
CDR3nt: TGTGCTAGCAGTCCTGGACAGGGGGCAGTGCAGTACTTC

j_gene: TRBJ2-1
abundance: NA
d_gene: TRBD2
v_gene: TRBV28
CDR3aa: CASSRGTSDYNEQFF
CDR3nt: TGTGCCAGCAGCCGGGGGACTAGCGATTACAATGAGCAGTTCTTC

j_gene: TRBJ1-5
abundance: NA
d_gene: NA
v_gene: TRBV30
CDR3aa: CAWSGTENQPQHF
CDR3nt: TGTGCCTGGAGTGGGACAGAAAATCAGCCCCAGCATTTT

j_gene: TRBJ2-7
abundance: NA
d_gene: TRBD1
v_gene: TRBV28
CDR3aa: CASSRQGYEQYF
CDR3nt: TGTGCCAGCAGTAGACAGGGCTACGAGCAGTACTTC

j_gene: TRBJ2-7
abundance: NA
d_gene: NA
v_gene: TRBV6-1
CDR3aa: CASSEVWGRSYEQYF
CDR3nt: TGTGCCAGCAGTGAAGTATGGGGGAGGTCCTACGAGCAGTACTTC

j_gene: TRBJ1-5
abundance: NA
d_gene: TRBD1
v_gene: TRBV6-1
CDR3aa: CASSSLDRRQPQHF
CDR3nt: TGTGCCAGCAGTTCCTTGGACAGGCGGCAGCCCCAGCATTTT

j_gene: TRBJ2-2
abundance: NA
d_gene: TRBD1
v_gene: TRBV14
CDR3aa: CASSQETGLPNTGELFF
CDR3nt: TGTGCCAGCAGCCAGGAGACAGGGCTCCCGAACACCGGGGAGCTGTTTTTT

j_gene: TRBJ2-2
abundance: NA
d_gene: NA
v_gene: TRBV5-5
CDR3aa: CASSLSSQNTGELFF
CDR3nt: TGTGCCAGCAGCTTAAGTAGCCAGAACACCGGGGAGCTGTTTTTT

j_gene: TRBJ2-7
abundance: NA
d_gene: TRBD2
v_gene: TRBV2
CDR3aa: CASKSRTSGSYEQYF
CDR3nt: TGTGCCAGCAAGTCAAGGACTAGCGGCTCCTACGAGCAGTACTTC

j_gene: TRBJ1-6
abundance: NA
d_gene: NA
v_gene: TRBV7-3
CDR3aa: CASSLQGATTPLHF
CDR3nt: TGTGCCAGCAGCCTACAAGGGGCCACTACACCCCTCCACTTT

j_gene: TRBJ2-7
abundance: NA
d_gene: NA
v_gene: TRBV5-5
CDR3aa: CASSLVAAPYEQYF
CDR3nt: TGTGCCAGCAGCTTGGTAGCGGCCCCCTACGAGCAGTACTTC

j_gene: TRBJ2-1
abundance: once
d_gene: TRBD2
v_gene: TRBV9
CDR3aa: CASSVGVAGGPNEQFF
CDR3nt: TGTGCCAGCAGCGTAGGAGTAGCGGGAGGGCCAAATGAGCAGTTCTTC

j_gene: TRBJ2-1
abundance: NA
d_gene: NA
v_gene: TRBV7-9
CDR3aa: CASSLAGEAEQFF
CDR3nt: TGTGCCAGCAGCCTAGCCGGGGAGGCTGAGCAGTTCTTC

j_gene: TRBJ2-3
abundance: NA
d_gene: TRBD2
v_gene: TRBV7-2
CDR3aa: CASLSSGVSTDTQYF
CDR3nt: TGTGCCAGCCTGTCTAGCGGAGTAAGCACGGATACGCAGTATTTT

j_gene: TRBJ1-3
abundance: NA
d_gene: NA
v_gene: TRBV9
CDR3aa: CASSPWTAGNTIYF
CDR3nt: TGTGCCAGCAGCCCCTGGACAGCTGGAAACACCATATATTTT

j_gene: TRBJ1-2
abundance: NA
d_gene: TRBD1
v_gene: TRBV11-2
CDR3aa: CASSGLGTGPSYGYTF
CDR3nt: TGTGCCAGCAGCGGCCTAGGGACAGGGCCGTCTTATGGCTACACCTTC

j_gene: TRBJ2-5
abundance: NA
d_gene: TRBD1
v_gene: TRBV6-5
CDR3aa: CASSLRTGGGETQYF
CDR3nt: TGTGCCAGCAGTCTTCGGACAGGGGGCGGGGAGACCCAGTACTTC

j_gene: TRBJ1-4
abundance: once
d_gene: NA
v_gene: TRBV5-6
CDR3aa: CASSRPGNQATNEKLFF
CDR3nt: TGTGCCAGCAGCCGACCGGGGAATCAGGCAACTAATGAAAAACTGTTTTTT

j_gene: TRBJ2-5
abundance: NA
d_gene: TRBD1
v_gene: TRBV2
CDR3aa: CASSLQGLEETQYF
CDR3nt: TGTGCCAGCAGCCTACAGGGGCTGGAGGAGACCCAGTACTTC

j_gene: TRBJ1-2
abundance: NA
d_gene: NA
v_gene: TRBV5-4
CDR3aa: CASSLGQNYGYTF
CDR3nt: TGTGCCAGCAGCTTGGGGCAGAACTATGGCTACACCTTC

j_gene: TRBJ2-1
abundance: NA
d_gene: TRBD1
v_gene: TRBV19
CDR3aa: CASSRTGLYNEQFF
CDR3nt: TGTGCCAGTAGTAGGACAGGGCTTTACAATGAGCAGTTCTTC

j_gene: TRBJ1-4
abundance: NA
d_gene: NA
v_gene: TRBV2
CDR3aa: CATRTELNEKLFF
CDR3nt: TGTGCCACCAGGACAGAGCTTAATGAAAAACTGTTTTTT

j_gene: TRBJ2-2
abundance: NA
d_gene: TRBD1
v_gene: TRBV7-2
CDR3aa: CASSSRPPTGANTGELFF
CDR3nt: TGTGCCAGCAGCTCCCGGCCCCCTACAGGGGCGAACACCGGGGAGCTGTTTTTT

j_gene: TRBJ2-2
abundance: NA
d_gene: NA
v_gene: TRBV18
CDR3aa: CASSPPSRPGELFF
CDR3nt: TGTGCCAGCTCACCCCCTAGCCGTCCCGGGGAGCTGTTTTTT

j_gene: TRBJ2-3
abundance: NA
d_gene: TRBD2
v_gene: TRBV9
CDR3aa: CASSVASGRTDTQYF
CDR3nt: TGTGCCAGCAGCGTAGCGAGCGGGAGGACAGATACGCAGTATTTT

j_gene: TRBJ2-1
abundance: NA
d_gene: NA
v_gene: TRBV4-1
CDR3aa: CASSQDLTSRYNEQFF
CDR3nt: TGCGCCAGCAGCCAAGATCTAACTAGCAGATACAATGAGCAGTTCTTC

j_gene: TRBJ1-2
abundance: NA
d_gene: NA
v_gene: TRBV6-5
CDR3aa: CASSYSPGDGYTF
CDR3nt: TGTGCCAGCAGTTACTCTCCAGGGGATGGCTACACCTTC

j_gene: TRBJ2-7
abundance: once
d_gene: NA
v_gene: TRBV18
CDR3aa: CASSPLPGNTLYEQYF
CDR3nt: TGTGCCAGCTCACCATTGCCGGGGAACACCCTCTACGAGCAGTACTTC

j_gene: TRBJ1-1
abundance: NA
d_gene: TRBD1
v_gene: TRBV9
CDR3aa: CASSVAAGGGGTEAFF
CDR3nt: TGTGCCAGCAGCGTAGCGGCAGGGGGCGGTGGCACTGAAGCTTTCTTT

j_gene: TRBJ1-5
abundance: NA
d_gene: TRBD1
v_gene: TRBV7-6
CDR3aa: CASSPGQGASNQPQHF
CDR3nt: TGTGCCAGCAGCCCGGGACAGGGGGCGAGCAATCAGCCCCAGCATTTT

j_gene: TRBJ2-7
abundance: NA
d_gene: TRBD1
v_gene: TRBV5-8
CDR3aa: CASSLGQGGSYEQYF
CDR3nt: TGTGCCAGCAGCTTGGGACAGGGCGGGTCCTACGAGCAATACTTC

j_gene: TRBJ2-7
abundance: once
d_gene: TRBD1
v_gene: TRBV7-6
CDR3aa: CASSAQGDVMYEQYF
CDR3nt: TGTGCCAGCAGCGCTCAGGGGGATGTTATGTACGAGCAGTACTTC

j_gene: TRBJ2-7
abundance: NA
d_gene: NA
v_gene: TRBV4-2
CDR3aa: CASSPEWTVTYEQYF
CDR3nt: TGTGCCAGCAGCCCGGAGTGGACAGTAACCTACGAGCAGTACTTC

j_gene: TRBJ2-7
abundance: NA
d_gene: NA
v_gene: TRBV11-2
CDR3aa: CASSLDAGWVHEQYF
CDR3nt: TGTGCCAGCAGCTTAGATGCAGGTTGGGTGCACGAGCAGTACTTC

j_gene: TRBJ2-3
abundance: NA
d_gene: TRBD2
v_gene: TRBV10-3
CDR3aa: CAVRTSGGKRGTDTQYF
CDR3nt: TGTGCCGTCAGGACTAGCGGGGGGAAGAGGGGGACAGATACGCAGTATTTT

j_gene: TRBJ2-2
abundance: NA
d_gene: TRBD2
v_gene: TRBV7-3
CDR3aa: CASSFSGTSGIMNTGELFF
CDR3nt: TGTGCCAGCAGCTTCTCCGGGACTAGCGGGATTATGAACACCGGGGAGCTGTTTTTT

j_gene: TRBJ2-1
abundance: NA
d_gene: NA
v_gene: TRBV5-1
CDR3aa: CASSWQDNGQFF
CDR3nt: TGCGCCAGCAGCTGGCAGGATAATGGGCAGTTCTTC

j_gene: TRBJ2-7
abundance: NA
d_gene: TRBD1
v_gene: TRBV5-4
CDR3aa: CASSLQGDYEQYF
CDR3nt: TGTGCCAGCAGCTTACAGGGGGACTACGAGCAGTACTTC

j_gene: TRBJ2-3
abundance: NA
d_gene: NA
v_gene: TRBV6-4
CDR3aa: CASSDGAVRDTQYF
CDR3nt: TGTGCCAGCAGTGACGGGGCAGTGAGGGATACGCAGTATTTT

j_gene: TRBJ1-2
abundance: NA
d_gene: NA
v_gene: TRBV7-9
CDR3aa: CASSLEEGGYTF
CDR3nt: TGTGCCAGCAGCTTAGAGGAGGGAGGCTACACCTTC

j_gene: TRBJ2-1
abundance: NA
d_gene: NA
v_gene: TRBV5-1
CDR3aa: CASIGRADSNEQFF
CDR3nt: TGCGCCAGCATCGGCAGAGCGGACTCGAATGAGCAGTTCTTC

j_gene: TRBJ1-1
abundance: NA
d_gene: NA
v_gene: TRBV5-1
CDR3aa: CASSFIVGNTEAFF
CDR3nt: TGCGCCAGCAGCTTTATAGTTGGGAACACTGAAGCTTTCTTT

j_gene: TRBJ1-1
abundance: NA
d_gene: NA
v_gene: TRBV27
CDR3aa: CASSLKGTSFWTEAFF
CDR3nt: TGTGCCAGCAGTTTAAAAGGGACATCGTTTTGGACTGAAGCTTTCTTT